The 17 T cell receptor beta chains reported below all come from one sample, sequenced in a study of CD8 T cells in ankylosing spondylitis. TCRdb recomputed calls from the 5' RACE reads with MiXCR, one row per CDR3 protein. The sample has about 300,000 distinct CDR3 sequences; around 10% are singletons. Material for sequencing was blood, either unsorted or a sorted T cell fraction (not recorded which). The origin of the receptors is a female donor with ankylosing spondylitis or in good health (not recorded which).

In this sample, this clonotype turned up a few times. The chain combines TRBV5-1 with TRBJ2-6; D call uncertain. The V end was cut by 6 bases, the J end by 0 bases, with 13 bases between. The germline CDR1 and CDR2 sequences are SGHRS and YFSETQ. This CDR3 has 16 residues. The CDR3 loop reads CASNPQPSSGANVLTF. Here the CDR3 DNA reads TGCGCCAGCAACCCCCAGCCCAGCTCTGGGGCCAACGTCCTGACTTTC. The full variable domain, in which reference TRBV5-1 and TRBJ2-6 provide the parts outside the CDR3, is KAGVTQTPRYLIKTRGQQVTLSCSPISGHRSVSWYQQTPGQGLQFLFEYFSETQRNKGNFPGRFSGRQFSNSRSEMNVSTLELGDSALYLCASNPQPSSGANVLTFGAGSRLTVL.

This clonotype was seen at least ten times. V and J are TRBV5-1 and TRBJ2-1, with D possibly being TRBD1 or TRBD2 (5 bases each). The V gene's germline CDR1 is SGHRS and CDR2 YFSETQ. The CDR3 totals 15 residues. Trimming took off 0 bases at V and 7 bases at J, with 14 bases between the two ends. In nucleotides, the CDR3 is TGCGCCAGCAGCTTGGACAGGCCCGAGGGTAATGAGCAGTTCTTC. Amino acid sequence: CASSLDRPEGNEQFF.

This clonotype was seen ten or more times. The junction departs from the called germline gene at one end, perhaps through a read error. The J gene is TRBJ2-2, the V gene TRBV10-3; TRBD2 aligns across 15 bases. The CDR3 is made up of 16 amino acids. Germline CDR1 is ENHRY and CDR2 is SYGVKD. The CDR3 loop is CPFPGLAGGPTGELFF. DNA for the CDR3: TGCCCATTCCCGGGACTAGCGGGAGGACCGACCGGGGAGCTGTTTTTT.

This clonotype showed up many times. The rearrangement joins TRBV29-1 to TRBJ1-5, with a weak D call TRBD1 (5 bases). This CDR3 contains 12 residues. Trimming pared 0 bases from V and 9 bases from J, leaving 9 bases between. CDR1 is SQVTM and CDR2 is ANQGSEA in the germline V gene. As DNA, the CDR3 is TGCAGCGTTGAAGATCTTGGGGGGCCCCAGCATTTT. Protein sequence: CSVEDLGGPQHF.

As concerns this clonotype: A read error may explain this, as a much larger clone is one base away. The chain couples TRBV24-1 to TRBJ1-2; 7 bases align to TRBD1. Looked up from germline, CDR1 is KGHDR and CDR2 is SFDVKD. The CDR3 length is 13 residues. The CDR3 protein is CATSDRRGGGYSF. The CDR3 nucleotides are TGTGCCACCAGTGATCGCAGGGGAGGGGGCTACAGCTTC.

V gene TRBV20-1 combines with J gene TRBJ1-1; D is ambiguous. CDR1 is DFQATT and CDR2 is SNEGSKA in the germline V gene (reference sequence). The CDR3 covers 12 residues. Deletions cut 8 bases from V and 10 bases from J, with 20 bases between. CDR3 sequence (DNA): TGCAGTCGGGCCGGACCTTTAGAAACAGCTTTCTTT. Translation gives CSRAGPLETAFF.

A few counts support this clonotype. Its ends do not fully match the called genes, so a read error is possible. The rearrangement joins TRBV3-1 to TRBJ2-7; D is perhaps TRBD2 (6 bases). The CDR3 length is 11 residues. In germline, CDR1 is LGHDT, CDR2 YNNKEL (reference sequence). This CDR3 reads CASSQDTGVLF. The DNA for the CDR3 is TGTGCCAGCAGCCAAGATACGGGAGTTTTATTC.

The rearrangement joins TRBV20-1 to TRBJ2-1, with 9 bases identical to TRBD2. The CDR3 has 15 amino acids. The V gene end was trimmed by 3 bases and the J gene end by 4 bases; junction bases not matched to a gene: 7. From germline, CDR1 is DFQATT and CDR2 SNEGSKA (reference sequence). The CDR3 region has the DNA TGCAGTGCTAGGCCCCCCGCGGGAGGGTACAATGAGCAGTTCTTC. Translating gives CSARPPAGGYNEQFF.

There are many counts of this clonotype. The junction does not match germline at one end; this may be a read error. The V gene is TRBV7-9, the J gene TRBJ2-3; D unresolved. CDR3 size: 15 residues. Germline V gene sequence: CDR1 SEHNR, CDR2 FQNEAQ (reference sequence). CDR3 sequence: CASSSTAGRTDTQYF. DNA for the CDR3: TGTGCCAGTAGCTCGACGGCAGGTCGAACAGATACGCAGTATTTT.

The rearrangement uses TRBV7-9 and TRBJ2-5; D is perhaps TRBD1 (5 bases). The CDR3 has 14 residues. CDR1 and CDR2 from the germline V gene are SEHNR and FQNEAQ (reference sequence). Trimming removed 3 bases at V and 0 bases at J, with 8 bases between. The CDR3 nucleotides read TGTGCCAGCAGCTTTACCAGGGACCAAGAGACCCAGTACTTC. This translates into CASSFTRDQETQYF.

V gene TRBV18 combines with J gene TRBJ2-3; TRBD2 aligns across 8 bases. The germline CDR1 and CDR2 sequences are KGHSH and LQKENI. CDR3 length: 15 amino acids. The V and J ends lost 2 bases and 1 base, in that order; junction bases with no gene match: 2. The CDR3 region has the DNA TGTGCCAGCTCACCAGCGGGGGGCGGCACAGATACGCAGTATTTT. Amino acids: CASSPAGGGTDTQYF. The variable domain in full, with the rest retrieved from reference TRBV18 and TRBJ2-3, is NAGVMQNPRHLVRRRGQEARLRCSPMKGHSHVYWYRQLPEEGLKFMVYLQKENIIDESGMPKERFSAEFPKEGPSILRIQQVVRGDSAAYFCASSPAGGGTDTQYFGPGTRLTVL.

This clonotype came up many times. The genes are TRBV12-3 or TRBV12-4 and TRBJ1-1; D is uncertain. The CDR3 sequence is 13 residues long. V shed 3 bases and J shed 3 bases, with 8 bases lying between them. Here the CDR3 reads CASSFVGYTEAFF. The CDR3 coding sequence is TGTGCCAGCAGTTTCGTTGGCTACACTGAAGCTTTCTTT.

V and J are TRBV9 and TRBJ2-3; D gene uncertain. CDR1 SGDLS and CDR2 YYNGEE come from the germline V gene. The V and J ends lost 0 bases and 10 bases respectively, with 12 bases between them. CDR3 size: 13 residues. CDR3 protein: CASSVDLTSPQYF. Here the CDR3 DNA reads TGTGCCAGCAGCGTAGACTTGACTTCGCCGCAGTATTTT.

This clonotype was detected ten times or more. The J gene is TRBJ2-4, the V gene TRBV12-3 or TRBV12-4, with a possible D match to TRBD1 (5 bases). The CDR3 extends over 14 amino acids. The germline V and J ends were trimmed by 6 bases and 2 bases, with 11 bases remaining between them. In DNA, the CDR3 is TGTGCCAGCAGGGCTTGGGGCCCCAAAAACATTCAGTACTTC. Encoded protein: CASRAWGPKNIQYF.

Ten or more counts support this clonotype. The rearrangement uses TRBV20-1 and TRBJ2-5; D not certain. CDR3 size: 12 residues. Germline CDR1 and CDR2: DFQATT and SNEGSKA (reference sequence). V lost 3 bases and J 5 bases, leaving 10 bases between the germline ends. The CDR3 loop reads CSASDLGETQYF. The CDR3 bases are TGCAGTGCTAGTGATCTTGGGGAGACCCAGTACTTC.

This clonotype was counted many times. This chain uses TRBV20-1 with TRBJ2-3; 7 bases line up with TRBD2. V lost 2 bases to trimming and J lost 2 bases; unmatched junction nucleotides: 10. Germline V gene lookup returns CDR1 DFQATT and CDR2 SNEGSKA (reference sequence). The CDR3 extends over 16 amino acids. The CDR3 DNA reads as TGCAGTGCTAGACTCCCTAGCGGAGGCCTCACAGATACGCAGTATTTT. Translation gives CSARLPSGGLTDTQYF.

This clonotype was picked up many times. The V gene is TRBV5-1, the J gene TRBJ2-1; a possible D gene is TRBD1 (6 bases). V lost 4 bases, J lost 5 bases, and 16 bases lay in between. The CDR3 loop spans 15 amino acids. The germline gives CDR1 SGHRS, CDR2 YFSETQ. The CDR3: CASSETLGQDNEQFF. CDR3 bases: TGCGCCAGCAGCGAAACATTGGGACAAGACAATGAGCAGTTCTTC. The full variable domain, rest sourced from reference TRBV5-1 and TRBJ2-1, is KAGVTQTPRYLIKTRGQQVTLSCSPISGHRSVSWYQQTPGQGLQFLFEYFSETQRNKGNFPGRFSGRQFSNSRSEMNVSTLELGDSALYLCASSETLGQDNEQFFGPGTRLTVL.